This TCR beta chain comes out of a study of blood T cell repertoires in COVID-19. Study-level information: The study drew acute and convalescent COVID-19 samples from the United States, Italy and Spain. T cells, B-cell-depleted T cells, or PBMCs provided the cDNA or gDNA that served as material.

Per the germline V gene, CDR1 is GTSNPN and CDR2 is SVGIG (reference sequence). This CDR3 spans 13 amino acids. Germline trimming cut 5 bases from V and 3 bases from J; bases unmatched to any gene: 3. Methods used by the authors: Researchers report that nucleated cell counts were estimated from reference gene primer amplification. Sequenced by immunoSEQ multiplex PCR; TCRdb stores in-frame clones only, minus some. The V and J calls and clone size were taken over from that table, and D and trimming were inferred from the DNA. The sample contains approximately 54,000 clones, about 86% of which appear only once.

V and J are TRBV30 and TRBJ1-4, with 7 bases lining up with TRBD1. Sequencing used peripheral blood. The source is a man aged 50-59 years with acute or convalescent COVID-19. CDR3 bases: TGTGCCTGGGGGGGACAGCCTAATGAAAAACTGTTTTTT. Its protein is CAWGGQPNEKLFF.